The entry below describes one TCR beta chain. The sample belongs to a study of T cell responses to AZD1222 COVID-19 vaccine. Germline CDR1 reads SGHTA; CDR2 reads FQGTGA. The germline V and J ends were trimmed by 2 bases and 0 bases, with 10 bases remaining between them. The CDR3 contains 16 residues. Sequenced by immunoSEQ multiplex PCR; TCRdb stores in-frame clones only, minus some. This sample carries about 130,000 clones, 70% to 90% of them seen once, and the ten largest clones take around 9.5%. The TCR was taken from an adult who received the AZD1222 COVID-19 vaccine. The chain is built from TRBV7-3 and TRBJ2-2; a possible D gene is TRBD2 (6 bases). Sequenced material: peripheral blood, taken 28 days after the second AZD1222 dose. The CDR3 protein is CASSLFAGSNTGELFF. The CDR3 nucleotides read TGTGCCAGCAGCTTATTTGCGGGATCGAACACCGGGGAGCTGTTTTTT.